A selection of T cell receptor beta chains follows, all from one sample in a study of T cell repertoires in cytomegalovirus infection. TCRdb re-analysed the reads in MiXCR, keeping a single row per CDR3 protein. The table lists approximately 260,000 distinct CDR3 sequences, approximately 17% of them singletons. Sample: CD8+ T cells from PBMCs. These receptors all stem from a human donor in good health (CMV status not recorded). Some clones in this sample may be carry-over from other donors' samples. The CDR3 runs from the conserved cysteine through the conserved F or W. The order of the fields is J gene, D gene, V gene, clone size, CDR3 DNA, CDR3 protein. D genes are given only for firm matches. Only some rows state a clone size, as once, few, many or a class for expanded clones.

J: TRBJ2-1; D: TRBD2; V: TRBV29-1; size: .; DNA: TGCAGCGTTACCTATTATAGCGGGGGGGGCAATGAGCAGTTCTTC; CDR3: CSVTYYSGGGNEQFF
J: TRBJ2-7; D: TRBD1; V: TRBV10-3; size: many; DNA: TGTGCCATCAGTGGGGAGTGGGACAGGCCATCCTACGAGCAGTACTTC; CDR3: CAISGEWDRPSYEQYF
J: TRBJ2-3; D: .; V: TRBV27; size: many; DNA: TGTGCCAGCAGTGCAGGACGGGTCGATACGCAGTATTTT; CDR3: CASSAGRVDTQYF
J: TRBJ2-7; D: .; V: TRBV3-1; size: .; DNA: TGTGCCAGCAGCCAAGCGGGGATTTCCTACGAGCAGTACTTC; CDR3: CASSQAGISYEQYF
J: TRBJ2-7; D: TRBD2; V: TRBV12-3/TRBV12-4; size: .; DNA: TGTGCCAGCAGTGCCCGGACTAGCCGATTTGCCGAGCAGTACTTC; CDR3: CASSARTSRFAEQYF
J: TRBJ2-7; D: TRBD2; V: TRBV29-1; size: .; DNA: TGCAGCGTTGAGGCTGGACGGGGGGGATCGATCTACGAGCAGTACTTC; CDR3: CSVEAGRGGSIYEQYF
J: TRBJ2-2; D: TRBD1; V: TRBV28; size: many; DNA: TGTGCCAGCAGTTTAACAGGGGCCACCGGGGAGCTGTTTTTT; CDR3: CASSLTGATGELFF
J: TRBJ2-5; D: .; V: TRBV7-2; size: many; DNA: TGTGCCAGCAGCCCTGGGCCGTCTGGGGGTCAAGAGACCCAGTACTTC; CDR3: CASSPGPSGGQETQYF
J: TRBJ1-4; D: .; V: TRBV5-6; size: .; DNA: TGTGCCAGCAGCTTGGGGGCGGCACACCGTAATGAAAAACTGTTTTTT; CDR3: CASSLGAAHRNEKLFF
J: TRBJ2-7; D: .; V: TRBV7-8; size: many; DNA: TGTGCCAGCAGCTTTAGGAGGCACCCGGATGGACGGACCTACGAGCAGTACTTC; CDR3: CASSFRRHPDGRTYEQYF
J: TRBJ2-2; D: .; V: TRBV4-1; size: many; DNA: TGCGCCAGCAGCCAAGCCACGGGGGACGGGGAGCTGTTTTTT; CDR3: CASSQATGDGELFF
J: TRBJ2-7; D: .; V: TRBV12-5; size: few; DNA: TGTGCTAGTGGTTGGGACATCCTCTACGAGCAGTACTTC; CDR3: CASGWDILYEQYF
J: TRBJ1-2; D: .; V: TRBV7-9; size: .; DNA: TGTGCCAGCAGCTTAGGGGGCCCGTTGACTCCGTATGGCTACACCTTC; CDR3: CASSLGGPLTPYGYTF
J: TRBJ1-1; D: .; V: TRBV12-3/TRBV12-4; size: .; DNA: TGTGCCAGCAGTACCACCATGAACACTGAAGCTTTCTTT; CDR3: CASSTTMNTEAFF
J: TRBJ1-1; D: .; V: TRBV14; size: .; DNA: TGTGCCAGCAGCCAAGACGCAGGTATGAACACTGAAGCTTTCTTT; CDR3: CASSQDAGMNTEAFF
J: TRBJ2-7; D: TRBD1; V: TRBV20-1; size: .; DNA: TGCAGTGCTTCGGACAGGGGCTACGAGCAGTACTTC; CDR3: CSASDRGYEQYF
J: TRBJ2-3; D: .; V: TRBV28; size: many; DNA: TGTGCCAGCACTCGGGACGGGATTATCCCCGTCACAGATACGCAGTATTTT; CDR3: CASTRDGIIPVTDTQYF
J: TRBJ2-7; D: .; V: TRBV3-1; size: .; DNA: TGTGCCAGCAGCCAAGATACAGTCCGGGAGAACGAGCAGTACTTC; CDR3: CASSQDTVRENEQYF
J: TRBJ1-1; D: .; V: TRBV11-2; size: .; DNA: TGTGCCAGCAGCTTAGATCAGGGTCCTGAAGCTTTCTTT; CDR3: CASSLDQGPEAFF
J: TRBJ2-3; D: .; V: TRBV7-8; size: many; DNA: TGTGCCAGCAGCTTAGTAGGCGGGTATTCAGATACGCAGTATTTT; CDR3: CASSLVGGYSDTQYF
J: TRBJ2-7; D: TRBD2; V: TRBV9; size: .; DNA: TGTGCCAGCAGCGTAGGTTCTAGCGGGGGGCCCTCCTACGAGCAGTACTTC; CDR3: CASSVGSSGGPSYEQYF
J: TRBJ1-6; D: TRBD1; V: TRBV7-8; size: many; DNA: TGTGCCAGCAACATTTTCCAGGGGGCCGGGAATAATTCACCCCTCCACTTT; CDR3: CASNIFQGAGNNSPLHF
J: TRBJ2-1; D: .; V: TRBV20-1; size: few; DNA: TGCAGTGCTAGAGATGCGATACTAGGGGTCTACAATGAGCAGTTCTTC; CDR3: CSARDAILGVYNEQFF
J: TRBJ2-2; D: .; V: TRBV25-1; size: few; DNA: TGTGCCATTCAGATAGCCGCCGGGGAGCTGTTTTTT; CDR3: CAIQIAAGELFF
J: TRBJ2-1; D: .; V: TRBV27; size: .; DNA: TGTGCCAGCAGAGGGGCAATCTACAATGAGCAGTTCTTC; CDR3: CASRGAIYNEQFF
J: TRBJ1-1; D: .; V: TRBV12-5; size: .; DNA: TGTGCTAGTGGTTTAGATGAAGCTTTCTTT; CDR3: CASGLDEAFF
J: TRBJ1-1; D: .; V: TRBV20-1; size: .; DNA: TGCAGTGCTAGGGAACCCCATCTAGGGCACGCAGCTTTCTTT; CDR3: CSAREPHLGHAAFF
J: TRBJ2-1; D: TRBD2; V: TRBV6-5; size: few; DNA: TGTGCCAGCGGGACTAGCGGGGGCCCCTACAATGAGCAGTTCTTC; CDR3: CASGTSGGPYNEQFF